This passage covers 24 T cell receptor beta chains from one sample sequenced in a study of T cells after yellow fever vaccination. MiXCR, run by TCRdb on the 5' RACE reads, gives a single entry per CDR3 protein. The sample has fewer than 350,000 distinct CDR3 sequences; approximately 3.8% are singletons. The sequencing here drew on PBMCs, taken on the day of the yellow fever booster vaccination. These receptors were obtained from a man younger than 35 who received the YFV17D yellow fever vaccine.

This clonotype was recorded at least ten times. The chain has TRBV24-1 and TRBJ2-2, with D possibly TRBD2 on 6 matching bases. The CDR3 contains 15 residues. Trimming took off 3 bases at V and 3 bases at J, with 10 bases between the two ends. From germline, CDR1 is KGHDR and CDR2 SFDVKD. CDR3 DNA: TGTGCCACCAGTGATCATACGGGGGACACCGGGGAGCTGTTTTTT. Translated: CATSDHTGDTGELFF.

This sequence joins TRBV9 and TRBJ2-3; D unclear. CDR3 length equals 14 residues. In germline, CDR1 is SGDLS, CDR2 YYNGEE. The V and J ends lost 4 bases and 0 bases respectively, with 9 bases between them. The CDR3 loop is CASSPFPSTDTQYF. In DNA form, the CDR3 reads TGTGCCAGCAGCCCTTTCCCTAGCACAGATACGCAGTATTTT.

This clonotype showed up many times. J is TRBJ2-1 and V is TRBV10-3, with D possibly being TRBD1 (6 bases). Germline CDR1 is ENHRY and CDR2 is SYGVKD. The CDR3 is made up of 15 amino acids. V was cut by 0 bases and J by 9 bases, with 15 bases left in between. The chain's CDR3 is CAISESGVGGIEQFF. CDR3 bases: TGTGCCATCAGTGAGTCGGGTGTAGGGGGAATTGAGCAGTTCTTC.

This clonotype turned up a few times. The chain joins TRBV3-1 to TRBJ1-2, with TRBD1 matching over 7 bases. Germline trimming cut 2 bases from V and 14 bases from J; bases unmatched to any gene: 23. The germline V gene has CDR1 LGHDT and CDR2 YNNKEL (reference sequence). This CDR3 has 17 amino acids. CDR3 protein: CASSQNPGPGQPPKWTF. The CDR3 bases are TGTGCCAGCAGCCAAAACCCCGGACCGGGACAGCCCCCAAAATGGACCTTC. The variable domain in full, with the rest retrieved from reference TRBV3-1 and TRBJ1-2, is DTAVSQTPKYLVTQMGNDKSIKCEQNLGHDTMYWYKQDSKKFLKIMFSYNNKELIINETVPNRFSPKSPDKAHLNLHINSLELGDSAVYFCASSQNPGPGQPPKWTFGSGTRLTVV.

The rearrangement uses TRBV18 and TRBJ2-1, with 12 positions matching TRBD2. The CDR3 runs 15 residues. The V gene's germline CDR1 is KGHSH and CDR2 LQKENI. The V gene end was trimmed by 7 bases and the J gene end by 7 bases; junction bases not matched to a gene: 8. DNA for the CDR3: TGTGCCAGCTGCCTCCTAGCGGGGGGGCCTAATGAGCAGTTCTTC. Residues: CASCLLAGGPNEQFF.

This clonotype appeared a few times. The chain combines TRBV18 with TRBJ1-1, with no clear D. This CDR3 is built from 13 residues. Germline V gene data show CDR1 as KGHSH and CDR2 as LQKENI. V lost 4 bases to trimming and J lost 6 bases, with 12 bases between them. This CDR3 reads CASSHGRGAEAFF. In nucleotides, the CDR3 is TGTGCCAGCTCACACGGGAGAGGCGCTGAAGCTTTCTTT.

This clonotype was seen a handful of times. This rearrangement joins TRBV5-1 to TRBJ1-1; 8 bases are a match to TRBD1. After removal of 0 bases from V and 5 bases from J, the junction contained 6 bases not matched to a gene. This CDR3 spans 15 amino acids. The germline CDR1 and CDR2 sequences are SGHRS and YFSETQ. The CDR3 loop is CASSLGDRGGTEAFF. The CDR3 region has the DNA TGCGCCAGCAGCTTGGGAGACAGGGGAGGGACTGAAGCTTTCTTT.

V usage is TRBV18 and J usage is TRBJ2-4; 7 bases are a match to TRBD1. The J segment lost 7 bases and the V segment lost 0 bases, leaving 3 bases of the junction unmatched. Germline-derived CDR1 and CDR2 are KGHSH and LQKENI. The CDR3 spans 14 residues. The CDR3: CASSPPGRGNIQYF. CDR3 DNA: TGTGCCAGCTCACCACCTGGCAGGGGGAACATTCAGTACTTC.

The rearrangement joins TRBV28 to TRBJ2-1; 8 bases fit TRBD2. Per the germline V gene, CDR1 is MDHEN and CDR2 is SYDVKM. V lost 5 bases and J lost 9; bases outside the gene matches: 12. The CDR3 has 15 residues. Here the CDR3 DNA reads TGTGCCAGCAGTCCCCCCCAGCGGGGGTTTCTTGAGCAGTTCTTC. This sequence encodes CASSPPQRGFLEQFF.

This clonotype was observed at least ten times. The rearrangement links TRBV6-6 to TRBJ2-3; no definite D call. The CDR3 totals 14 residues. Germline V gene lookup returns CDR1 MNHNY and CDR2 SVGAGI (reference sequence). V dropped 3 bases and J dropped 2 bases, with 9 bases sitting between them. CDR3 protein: CASSYGVPTDTQYF. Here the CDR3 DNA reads TGTGCCAGCAGTTATGGAGTTCCCACAGATACGCAGTATTTT.

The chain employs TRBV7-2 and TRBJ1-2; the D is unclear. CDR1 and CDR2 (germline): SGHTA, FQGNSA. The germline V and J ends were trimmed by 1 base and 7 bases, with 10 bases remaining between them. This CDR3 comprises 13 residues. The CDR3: CASSLEASGGYTF. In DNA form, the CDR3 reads TGTGCCAGCAGCTTAGAGGCCTCGGGTGGCTACACCTTC.

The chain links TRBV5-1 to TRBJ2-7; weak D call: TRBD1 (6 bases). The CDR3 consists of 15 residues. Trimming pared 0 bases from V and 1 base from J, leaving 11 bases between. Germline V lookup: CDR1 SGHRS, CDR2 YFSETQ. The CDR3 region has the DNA TGCGCCAGCAGCTTGGGGGTGCAGGGGTCCTACGAGCAGTACTTC. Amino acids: CASSLGVQGSYEQYF.

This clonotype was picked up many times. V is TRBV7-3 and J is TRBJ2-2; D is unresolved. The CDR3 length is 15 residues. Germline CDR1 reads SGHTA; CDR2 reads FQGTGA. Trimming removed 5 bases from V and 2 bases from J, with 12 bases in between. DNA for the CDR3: TGTGCCAGCAGCGCGCTTCCAGCAAACACCGGGGAGCTGTTTTTT. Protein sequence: CASSALPANTGELFF.

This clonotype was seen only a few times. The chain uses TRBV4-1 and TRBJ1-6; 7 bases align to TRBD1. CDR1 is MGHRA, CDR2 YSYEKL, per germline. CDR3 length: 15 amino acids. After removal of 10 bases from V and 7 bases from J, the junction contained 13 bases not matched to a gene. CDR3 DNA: TGCGCCACCCGACAGGGAGGGGGGATAAATTCACCCCTCCACTTT. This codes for CATRQGGGINSPLHF.

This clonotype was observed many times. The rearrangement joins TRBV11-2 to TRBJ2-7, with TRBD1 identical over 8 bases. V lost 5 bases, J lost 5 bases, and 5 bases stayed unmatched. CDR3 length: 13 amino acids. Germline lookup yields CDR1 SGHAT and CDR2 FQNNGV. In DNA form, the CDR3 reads TGTGCCAGCAGCCAGGGGGCTCGGAACGAGCAGTACGTC. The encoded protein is CASSQGARNEQYV.

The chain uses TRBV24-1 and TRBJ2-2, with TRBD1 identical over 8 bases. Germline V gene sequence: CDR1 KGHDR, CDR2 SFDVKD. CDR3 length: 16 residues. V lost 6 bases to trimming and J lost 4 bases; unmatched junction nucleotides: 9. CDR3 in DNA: TGTGCCACCAGTTCCAGGGGGCCCTTGGGCACCGGGGAGCTGTTTTTT. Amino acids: CATSSRGPLGTGELFF.

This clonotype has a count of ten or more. DNA of the CDR3: TGCAGTGCTATGCGGGGGGTGAGCTCCTACAATGAGCAGTTCTTC. Translation gives CSAMRGVSSYNEQFF. The V and J genes are TRBV20-1 and TRBJ2-1; 8 bases match TRBD2. The CDR3 is 15 amino acids. The germline CDR1 and CDR2 sequences are DFQATT and SNEGSKA (reference sequence). The V and J ends lost 4 bases and 0 bases, in that order; junction bases with no gene match: 5.

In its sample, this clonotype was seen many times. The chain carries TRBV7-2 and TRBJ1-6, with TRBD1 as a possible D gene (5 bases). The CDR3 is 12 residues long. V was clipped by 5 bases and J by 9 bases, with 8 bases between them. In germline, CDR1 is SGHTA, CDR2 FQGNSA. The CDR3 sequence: CASSQGVSPLHF. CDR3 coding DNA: TGTGCCAGCAGCCAGGGTGTTTCACCCCTCCACTTT. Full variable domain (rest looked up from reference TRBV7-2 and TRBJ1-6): GAGVSQSPSNKVTEKGKDVELRCDPISGHTALYWYRQSLGQGLEFLIYFQGNSAPDKSGLPSDRFSAERTGGSVSTLTIQRTQQEDSAVYLCASSQGVSPLHFGNGTRLTVT.

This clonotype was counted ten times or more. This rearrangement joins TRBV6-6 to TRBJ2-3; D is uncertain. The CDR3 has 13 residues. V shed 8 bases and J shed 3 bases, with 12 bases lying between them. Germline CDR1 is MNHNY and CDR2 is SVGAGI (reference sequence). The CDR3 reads CASGRLITDTQYF. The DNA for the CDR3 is TGTGCCAGCGGAAGACTTATTACAGATACGCAGTATTTT.

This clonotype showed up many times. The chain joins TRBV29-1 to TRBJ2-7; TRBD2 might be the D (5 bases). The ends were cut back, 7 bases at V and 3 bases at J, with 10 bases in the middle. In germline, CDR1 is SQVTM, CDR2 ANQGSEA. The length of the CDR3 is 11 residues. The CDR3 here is CSAGRGYEQYF. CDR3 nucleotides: TGCAGCGCGGGGAGAGGCTACGAGCAGTACTTC.

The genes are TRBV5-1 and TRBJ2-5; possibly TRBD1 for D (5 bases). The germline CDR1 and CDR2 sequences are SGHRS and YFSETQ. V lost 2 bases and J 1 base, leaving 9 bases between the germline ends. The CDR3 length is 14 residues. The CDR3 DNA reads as TGCGCCAGCAGCTTCGGACAAGTCCAAGAGACCCAGTACTTC. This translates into CASSFGQVQETQYF. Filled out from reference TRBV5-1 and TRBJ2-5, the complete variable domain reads KAGVTQTPRYLIKTRGQQVTLSCSPISGHRSVSWYQQTPGQGLQFLFEYFSETQRNKGNFPGRFSGRQFSNSRSEMNVSTLELGDSALYLCASSFGQVQETQYFGPGTRLLVL.

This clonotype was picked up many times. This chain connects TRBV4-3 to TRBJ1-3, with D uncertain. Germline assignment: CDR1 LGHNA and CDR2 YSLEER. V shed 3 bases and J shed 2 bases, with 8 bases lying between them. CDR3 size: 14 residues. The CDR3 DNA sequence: TGCGCCAGCAGCCAGGGGAGTCCTGGAAACACCATATATTTT. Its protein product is CASSQGSPGNTIYF.

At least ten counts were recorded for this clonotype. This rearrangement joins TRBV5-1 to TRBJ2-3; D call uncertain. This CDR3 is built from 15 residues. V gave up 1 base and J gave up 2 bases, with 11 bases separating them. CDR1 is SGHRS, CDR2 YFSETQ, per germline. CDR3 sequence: CASSLTVRPTDTQYF. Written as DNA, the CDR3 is TGCGCCAGCAGCTTGACAGTTCGACCCACAGATACGCAGTATTTT.

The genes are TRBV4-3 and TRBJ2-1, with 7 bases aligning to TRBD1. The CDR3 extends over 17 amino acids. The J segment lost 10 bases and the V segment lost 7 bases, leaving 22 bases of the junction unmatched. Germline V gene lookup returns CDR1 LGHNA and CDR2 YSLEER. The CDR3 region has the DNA TGCGCCAGCACACCAAGATTGTACAGGGGCCAGCCCGGCGAGCAGTTCTTC. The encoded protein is CASTPRLYRGQPGEQFF.